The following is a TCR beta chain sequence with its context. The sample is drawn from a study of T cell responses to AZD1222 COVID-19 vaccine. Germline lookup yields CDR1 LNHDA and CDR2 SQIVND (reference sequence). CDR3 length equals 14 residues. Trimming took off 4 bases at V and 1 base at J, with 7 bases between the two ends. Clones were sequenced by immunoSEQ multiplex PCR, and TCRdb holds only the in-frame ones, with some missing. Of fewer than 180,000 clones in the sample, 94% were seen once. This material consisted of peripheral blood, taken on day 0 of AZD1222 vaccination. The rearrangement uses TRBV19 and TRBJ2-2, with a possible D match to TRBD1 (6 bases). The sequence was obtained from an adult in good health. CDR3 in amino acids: CASSKQGNTGELFF. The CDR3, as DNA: TGTGCCAGTAGTAAACAGGGGAACACCGGGGAGCTGTTTTTT.